One and the same sample provided the 20 T cell receptor beta chains below, sequenced in a study of regulatory T cells in long-lasting Graves disease. The time point denotes: persistent/refractory GD, antithyroid drugs over 5 years with positive TRAb. Preparation of the TCR library used RNA extracted from PBMCs. Libraries of TCR beta came from iRepertoire HTBI primers plus Arm-PCR of CDR3 regions. TCRdb re-called the multiplex PCR reads through MiXCR, storing one row per CDR3 protein. The table has 650,000 to 850,000 distinct CDR3 sequences, approximately 31% seen once. The sequenced sample was peripheral blood mononuclear cells (PBMCs), obtained when the disease was refractory, from a patient treated with antithyroid drugs. All receptors derive from a female donor with Graves disease.

The V call is TRBV7-9, the J call TRBJ2-5; D remains ambiguous. The germline V gene encodes CDR1 SEHNR and CDR2 FQNEAQ (reference sequence). The CDR3 runs 14 residues. V dropped 6 bases and J dropped 0 bases, with 11 bases sitting between them. CDR3 sequence: CASSDQLYQETQYF. CDR3 DNA sequence: TGTGCCAGCAGTGATCAGTTGTACCAAGAGACCCAGTACTTC. The variable domain in full, with the rest retrieved from reference TRBV7-9 and TRBJ2-5, is DTGVSQNPRHKITKRGQNVTFRCDPISEHNRLYWYRQTLGQGPEFLTYFQNEAQLEKSRLLSDRFSAERPKGSFSTLEIQRTEQGDSAMYLCASSDQLYQETQYFGPGTRLLVL.

This clonotype was observed a handful of times. The rearrangement links TRBV30 to TRBJ1-1; tentative D call: TRBD1 (6 bases). Germline V gives CDR1 GTSNPN, CDR2 SVGIG (reference sequence). With 5 bases removed from V and 10 bases from J, the gap between germline ends came to 17 bases. The CDR3 runs 12 residues. CDR3: CAWGDITRGAFF. In nucleotides, the CDR3 is TGTGCCTGGGGGGACATCACCCGGGGAGCTTTCTTT.

Ten or more counts support this clonotype. The chain joins TRBV20-1 to TRBJ2-5; D unclear. Germline lookup yields CDR1 DFQATT and CDR2 SNEGSKA (reference sequence). CDR3 size: 16 residues. Trimming removed 0 bases at V and 0 bases at J, with 14 bases between. The CDR3 DNA sequence: TGCAGTGCTAGAGATCGGATGGGGATGTACCAAGAGACCCAGTACTTC. It codes for CSARDRMGMYQETQYF.

Comments on this clonotype: A much larger clone differs from this one at a single base, so this may be a read error. The chain employs TRBV2 and TRBJ1-5; D may be TRBD1 (5 bases). This CDR3 spans 16 amino acids. Trimming cost V 6 bases and J 3 bases, with 18 bases left between them. In germline, CDR1 is SNHLY, CDR2 FYNNEI. CDR3 in DNA: TGTGCCAGCAGGTACGGGGCAGCCATTCTCAATCAGCCCCAGCATTTT. As protein: CASRYGAAILNQPQHF.

The V and J genes are TRBV4-2 and TRBJ2-7; D is uncertain. Germline V gene sequence: CDR1 LGHNA, CDR2 YNFKEQ. The CDR3 has 16 amino acids. V shed 1 base and J shed 4 bases, with 17 bases lying between them. Written as DNA, the CDR3 is TGTGCCAGCAGCCAAGTCGCCCAAAAGGGCCCTTACGAGCAGTACTTC. This codes for CASSQVAQKGPYEQYF.

This clonotype was observed a single time. The rearrangement joins TRBV6-1 to TRBJ1-5; a weak D match, TRBD1 (5 bases). Germline V lookup: CDR1 MNHNS, CDR2 SASEGT. V was clipped by 0 bases and J by 4 bases, with 13 bases between them. The CDR3 contains 16 residues. As DNA, the CDR3 is TGTGCCAGCAGTGAAGCGGCAGGGCAACGGAATCAGCCCCAGCATTTT. Protein sequence: CASSEAAGQRNQPQHF.

The chain combines TRBV9 with TRBJ2-7; no reliable D call. This CDR3 has 13 residues. V was trimmed by 0 bases and J by 3 bases, leaving 7 bases between them. Per germline, CDR1 SGDLS and CDR2 YYNGEE. Written as DNA, the CDR3 is TGTGCCAGCAGCGTAGACAAGAACTACGAGCAGTACTTC. It encodes CASSVDKNYEQYF. Based on the CDR3 plus reference TRBV9 and TRBJ2-7, the full variable domain is DSGVTQTPKHLITATGQRVTLRCSPRSGDLSVYWYQQSLDQGLQFLIQYYNGEERAKGNILERFSAQQFPDLHSELNLSSLELGDSALYFCASSVDKNYEQYFGPGTRLTVT.

V and J are TRBV5-6 and TRBJ2-7, with 9 bases aligning to TRBD1. V shed 3 bases and J 5 bases; nucleotides not matched to a gene: 9. From germline, CDR1 is SGHDT and CDR2 YYEEEE. The CDR3 is 15 residues long. The CDR3 loop reads CASSWSGTGSHEQYF. CDR3 bases: TGTGCCAGCAGCTGGAGTGGGACAGGGTCTCACGAGCAGTACTTC.

This clonotype has a count of ten or more. V usage is TRBV7-2 and J usage is TRBJ2-7; 7 positions match TRBD1. Germline V gives CDR1 SGHTA, CDR2 FQGNSA. The CDR3 is made up of 13 amino acids. J was trimmed by 9 bases and V by 1 base; bases with no gene match: 6. CDR3 protein: CASSLGQGTGQYF. The CDR3 DNA is TGTGCCAGCAGCTTAGGACAGGGAACGGGGCAGTACTTC. Looking up the rest from reference TRBV7-2 and TRBJ2-7 gives the full variable domain: GAGVSQSPSNKVTEKGKDVELRCDPISGHTALYWYRQSLGQGLEFLIYFQGNSAPDKSGLPSDRFSAERTGGSVSTLTIQRTQQEDSAVYLCASSLGQGTGQYFGPGTRLTVT.

The chain uses TRBV12-5 and TRBJ1-1; 9 nucleotides align to TRBD1. J lost 2 bases, V lost 2 bases, and 3 bases had no gene match. The germline V gene encodes CDR1 LGHNT and CDR2 FRNRAP. The CDR3 runs 15 residues. The CDR3 region has the DNA TGTGCTAGTGGTTTGCCGGGACAGGGCAACACTGAAGCTTTCTTT. It translates to CASGLPGQGNTEAFF.

The chain employs TRBV6-2 or TRBV6-3 and TRBJ1-2, with D maybe TRBD1 (5 bases). From germline, CDR1 is MNHEY and CDR2 SVGEGT. Trimming shortened V by 4 bases and J by 4 bases, and 10 bases separated the two germline ends. There are 13 residues in the CDR3. This CDR3 reads CASSSAGSYGYTF. The CDR3 DNA reads as TGTGCCAGCAGTTCCGCAGGGTCCTATGGCTACACCTTC.

The rearrangement links TRBV30 to TRBJ1-1; no definite D call. The CDR3 has 13 residues. The V gene's germline CDR1 is GTSNPN and CDR2 SVGIG (reference sequence). V shed 4 bases and J shed 2 bases, with 11 bases lying between them. The CDR3, as DNA: TGTGCCTGGAACGTGGGATTAAACACTGAAGCTTTCTTT. Protein sequence: CAWNVGLNTEAFF.

This rearrangement joins TRBV27 to TRBJ2-7; 12 positions agree with TRBD1. This CDR3 has 14 residues. V was pared by 5 bases and J by 5 bases, with 4 bases of the junction left unmatched. Germline-derived CDR1 and CDR2 are MNHEY and SMNVEV (reference sequence). In DNA, the CDR3 is TGTGCCAGCAGTGCGGGACAGGGGGCTAACGAGCAGTACTTC. This codes for CASSAGQGANEQYF.

This clonotype showed up just a few times. The J gene is TRBJ1-1, the V gene TRBV16, with 7 bases fitting TRBD1. The germline V gene encodes CDR1 KGHSY and CDR2 FQNENV. With 2 bases clipped from V and 4 bases from J, the junction kept 4 bases outside the gene matches. This CDR3 comprises 14 residues. CDR3 protein: CASSQADRTTEAFF. For the CDR3, the DNA is TGTGCCAGCAGCCAAGCGGACAGGACCACTGAAGCTTTCTTT.

The chain combines TRBV30 with TRBJ1-5; tentatively, D is TRBD1 (5 bases). Per germline, CDR1 GTSNPN and CDR2 SVGIG (reference sequence). The CDR3 totals 14 residues. Trimming removed 4 bases at V and 4 bases at J, with 14 bases between. In DNA, the CDR3 is TGTGCCTGGACCAGGGCCGGGGGTAATCAGCCCCAGCATTTT. It codes for CAWTRAGGNQPQHF. The full variable domain, rest sourced from reference TRBV30 and TRBJ1-5, is SQTIHQWPATLVQPVGSPLSLECTVEGTSNPNLYWYRQAAGRGLQLLFYSVGIGQISSEVPQNLSASRPQDRQFILSSKKLLLSDSGFYLCAWTRAGGNQPQHFGDGTRLSIL.

The gene calls are TRBV15 and TRBJ1-1, with 8 bases fitting TRBD1. In germline, CDR1 is LNHNV, CDR2 YYDKDF (reference sequence). V was pared by 8 bases and J by 4 bases, with 15 bases of the junction left unmatched. The CDR3 runs to 16 residues. The DNA of the CDR3 is TGTGCCACCCTACGTTTCCCAGGGGGCGAGAGCACTGAAGCTTTCTTT. Residues: CATLRFPGGESTEAFF. The variable domain in full, completed from reference TRBV15 and TRBJ1-1, reads DAMVIQNPRYQVTQFGKPVTLSCSQTLNHNVMYWYQQKSSQAPKLLFHYYDKDFNNEADTPDNFQSRRPNTSFCFLDIRSPGLGDTAMYLCATLRFPGGESTEAFFGQGTRLTVV.

Remarks on this clonotype: The CDR3 does not end in the conserved phenylalanine or tryptophan, so this is likely a read error. The chain is built from TRBV30 and TRBJ1-6; 7 bases map to TRBD1. This CDR3 has 14 amino acids. In germline, CDR1 is GTSNPN, CDR2 SVGIG (reference sequence). The trim removed 0 bases at V and 10 bases at J, leaving 6 bases unmatched. The CDR3 region is CAWSVETGKSPLHL. The CDR3 DNA sequence: TGTGCCTGGAGTGTAGAGACAGGGAAGTCACCCCTCCACCTT.

A word on this clonotype: A much larger clone lies one base from this, so it may be a read error. The chain uses TRBV11-2 and TRBJ2-1; 12 bases match TRBD2. Judging by the DNA end, TRBJ2-5 fits better; the J call may be wrong. Looked up from germline, CDR1 is SGHAT and CDR2 is FQNNGV. This CDR3 region has 16 residues. The CDR3 region is CASTRSPSGRAETQYF. CDR3 bases: TGTGCCAGCACACGAAGCCCTAGCGGGAGGGCCGAGACCCAGTACTTC.

The rearrangement joins TRBV5-1 to TRBJ1-3; D uncertain. This CDR3 comprises 15 residues. V was pared by 3 bases and J by 0 bases, with 10 bases between. Germline values: CDR1 SGHRS, CDR2 YFSETQ. For the CDR3, the DNA is TGCGCCAGCAGCTCGGACGGAGACTCTGGAAACACCATATATTTT. This translates into CASSSDGDSGNTIYF.

V gene TRBV19 combines with J gene TRBJ2-2; 7 positions match TRBD1. The V gene's germline CDR1 is LNHDA and CDR2 SQIVND (reference sequence). This CDR3 is built from 17 residues. V dropped 6 bases and J dropped 3; count of bases not matched to a gene: 13. The CDR3 DNA sequence: TGTGCCAGTAGCAAGCCCACAACAGGGGTCGACACCGGGGAGCTGTTTTTT. Its protein is CASSKPTTGVDTGELFF.